This TCR beta chain emerged from a study of vaccination effects on CD4 cells after COVID-19. A word on this clone: The target antigen is unknown.

Produced via immunoSEQ multiplex PCR; TCRdb's table is partial and in-frame only. The table has some 23,000 clones, less than 85% seen once; the top ten hold less than 9.5%. With the ViraFEST assay, the study expanded antigen-specific CD4+ T cells using viral peptide pools, then sequenced them. Scientists isolated CD4+ T cells after a roughly ten-day culture period ended. As their vaccination, participants received two doses of either BNT162b2 or mRNA-1273. According to the study, vaccine recipients showed no prior SARS-CoV-2 infection and negative nucleocapsid antibodies. Half-medium replacement with IL-2 medium occurred on days 3 and 7. Study-wide points: Common cold coronaviruses were cross-recognized by only 1 of 255 vaccine-induced clones in healthy vaccinees. Marked clonal contraction of both clone types appeared late after vaccination.

The germline V gene encodes CDR1 SGHTA and CDR2 FQGNSA. The V and J ends lost 5 bases and 3 bases, in that order; junction bases with no gene match: 7. The CDR3 consists of 15 residues. This receptor was obtained from a human donor who received a COVID-19 vaccine. The rearrangement joins TRBV7-2 to TRBJ2-1; 7 nucleotides agree with TRBD1. The source material was CD4+ T cells from PBMCs cultured with HCoV-229E spike peptides, sampled after COVID-19 vaccination. CDR3 in amino acids: CASSPQGSNYNEQFF. In DNA, the CDR3 is TGTGCCAGCAGCCCACAGGGGTCCAACTACAATGAGCAGTTCTTC.